The present entry profiles one TCR beta chain with its context. Its target is unknown. These data belong to a study of CD8 T cells in ankylosing spondylitis. Germline assignment: CDR1 SGHRS and CDR2 YFSETQ. The CDR3 runs to 16 residues. Trimming took 0 bases from V and 3 from J; bases not matched to a gene: 2. TCR beta libraries were made by quantitative 5'-RACE with molecular barcodes. Each CDR3 protein gets one entry after TCRdb re-called the 5' RACE reads with MiXCR. The sample has over 150,000 distinct CDR3 sequences; more than 10% are singletons. Findings and limits, study-wide: Those disease-linked clones were CD8+; they were also relatively rare in peripheral blood. Certain motif variants had earlier appeared in reactive arthritis synovial fluid and blood. The study looked at matched synovial fluid samples from ankylosing spondylitis patients. Disease-linked clones were reported to be significantly enriched there.

The receptor was derived from a male donor with ankylosing spondylitis or in good health (not recorded which). The sample was blood, either unsorted or a sorted T cell fraction (not recorded which). J is TRBJ2-2 and V is TRBV5-1; 10 positions match TRBD1. The CDR3 DNA is TGCGCCAGCAGCTTGGCGGGGACAGGGGACACCGGGGAGCTGTTTTTT. This translates into CASSLAGTGDTGELFF.